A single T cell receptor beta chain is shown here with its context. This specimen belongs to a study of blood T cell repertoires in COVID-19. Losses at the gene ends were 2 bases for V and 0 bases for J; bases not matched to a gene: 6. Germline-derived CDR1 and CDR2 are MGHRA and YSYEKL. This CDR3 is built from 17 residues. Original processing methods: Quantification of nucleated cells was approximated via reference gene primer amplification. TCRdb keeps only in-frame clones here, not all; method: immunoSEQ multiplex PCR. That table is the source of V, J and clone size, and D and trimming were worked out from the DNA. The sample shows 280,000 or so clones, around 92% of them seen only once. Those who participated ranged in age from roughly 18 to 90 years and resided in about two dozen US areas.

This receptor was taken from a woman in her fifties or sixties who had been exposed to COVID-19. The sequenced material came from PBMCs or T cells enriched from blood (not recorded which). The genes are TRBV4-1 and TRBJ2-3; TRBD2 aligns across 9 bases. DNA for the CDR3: TGCGCCAGCAGCCAACCAAGCGGGGGGAAGAGCACAGATACGCAGTATTTT. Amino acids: CASSQPSGGKSTDTQYF.